This T cell receptor beta chain derives from a study of CXCR3-negative and CXCR3-positive naive CD8 T cells. General study findings and limits: Diversity in memory CD8+ cells fell much lower than the comparably high levels seen in both naive subsets. Hydrophobicity was higher for TRB CDR3s found in CXCR3-positive naive cells than in CXCR3-negative naive cells. CXCR3 levels fell partly with cryopreservation; most assays relied on fresh PBMCs.

Germline CDR1 is SGHVS and CDR2 is FNYEAQ. This CDR3 has 16 residues. For this clonotype: Its target is unknown.

UMI-labeled TRB cDNA libraries were prepared by 5' RACE. No DNA is given; TCRdb re-called the 5' RACE reads and lists each CDR3 protein once. This listing includes about 120,000 distinct CDR3 sequences. The source is a human donor in good health. Some clones in this sample may be carry-over from other donors' samples. The sequenced sample consisted of naive CXCR3+ CD8+ T cells from blood. Subset meaning: CD45RO-CCR7+CD27+CD95- naive CD8+ T cells expressing CXCR3 (TNR3+). The chain is built from TRBV7-6 and TRBJ2-5; TCRdb proposes TRBD1, but this gene call is untestable without DNA. This CDR3 reads CASSLRTGGYQETQYF.